Presented here are 31 T cell receptor beta chains from one specimen sequenced in a study of blood T cell repertoires in COVID-19. Assay used: immunoSEQ multiplex PCR; TCRdb lists only in-frame clones, some missing. The sample has 55,000 to 85,000 clones; roughly 80% are singletons. Sequenced input: peripheral blood. Receptor source: a woman between 70 and 85 years old with acute or convalescent COVID-19.

The chain carries TRBV11-2 and TRBJ2-4; D remains ambiguous. V was clipped by 5 bases and J by 0 bases, with 11 bases between them. CDR1 is SGHAT, CDR2 FQNNGV, per germline. CDR3 length equals 15 residues. As DNA, the CDR3 is TGTGCCAGCAGCCGGAACGAGGTAGCCAAAAACATTCAGTACTTC. Amino acids: CASSRNEVAKNIQYF.

CDR3 sequence: CASSLRESYEQYF. CDR3 sequence (DNA): TGCGCCAGCTCCCTCAGGGAAAGCTACGAGCAGTACTTC. The chain carries TRBV5-1 and TRBJ2-7, with a tentative D call TRBD1 (5 bases). V was cut by 7 bases and J by 3 bases, with 14 bases left in between. The CDR3 loop spans 13 amino acids. Germline V gives CDR1 SGHRS, CDR2 YFSETQ.

This clone showed up just a few times. The J gene is TRBJ1-6, the V gene TRBV4-3; 10 bases line up with TRBD1. J gave up 10 bases and V 1 base, and 4 bases lay outside the gene matches. The CDR3 extends over 15 amino acids. CDR1 is LGHNA, CDR2 YSLEER, per germline. Here the CDR3 DNA reads TGCGCCAGCAGCCAAGGGGTGACAGGGGGCTCACCCCTCCACTTT. Amino acids: CASSQGVTGGSPLHF.

The chain recombines TRBV19 with TRBJ2-3, with 12 nucleotides matching TRBD2. Germline V CDR1 and CDR2: LNHDA, SQIVND (reference sequence). The J segment lost 2 bases and the V segment lost 4 bases, leaving 10 bases of the junction unmatched. The CDR3 sequence is 18 residues long. The chain's CDR3 is CASSKGPTSGRTTDTQYF. The CDR3 DNA is TGTGCCAGTAGTAAGGGCCCGACTAGCGGGAGAACCACAGATACGCAGTATTTT.

The V gene is TRBV3-1 (or the pseudogene TRBV3-2), the J gene TRBJ2-5; TRBD1 is a possible D gene (6 bases). V lost 3 bases, J lost 1 base, and 9 bases lay in between. CDR3 length equals 14 residues. Germline CDR1 reads LGHDT; CDR2 reads YNNKEL (reference sequence). CDR3 loop: CASSQQGLQETQYF. CDR3 in DNA: TGTGCCAGCAGCCAGCAGGGGCTCCAAGAGACCCAGTACTTC.

The V call is TRBV10-2, the J call TRBJ1-5; no firm D call. The CDR3 is 14 amino acids. The germline V gene has CDR1 WSHSY and CDR2 SAAADI. V was cut by 0 bases and J by 4 bases, with 7 bases left in between. For the CDR3, the DNA is TGCGCCAGCAGTGAGTCCCAGGTTAATCAGCCCCAGCATTTT. Its protein product is CASSESQVNQPQHF.

This sequence joins TRBV5-1 and TRBJ2-5, with D possibly being TRBD1 (5 bases). Trimming took off 0 bases at V and 3 bases at J, with 12 bases between the two ends. CDR1 and CDR2 from the germline V gene are SGHRS and YFSETQ. This CDR3 is 15 amino acids long. The CDR3 protein is CASSLVQVSEETQYF. CDR3 in DNA: TGCGCCAGCAGCTTGGTACAGGTTTCGGAAGAGACCCAGTACTTC.

The gene calls are TRBV3-1 (or the pseudogene TRBV3-2) and TRBJ1-1; tentatively, D is TRBD1 (6 bases). The length of the CDR3 is 15 residues. Trimming pared 7 bases from V and 4 bases from J, leaving 19 bases between. Germline values: CDR1 LGHDT, CDR2 YNNKEL (reference sequence). CDR3 sequence reads: CASNSNGGASTEAFF. DNA for the CDR3: TGTGCCAGCAACTCAAACGGGGGGGCCAGCACTGAAGCTTTCTTT.

This sequence joins TRBV6-6 and TRBJ2-1; 10 bases are a match to TRBD1. Germline CDR1 reads MNHNY; CDR2 reads SVGAGI (reference sequence). The J segment lost 10 bases and the V segment lost 5 bases, leaving 8 bases of the junction unmatched. This CDR3 is built from 14 residues. The CDR3 sequence: CASSLTRDRGEQFF. The CDR3 DNA sequence: TGTGCCAGCAGTCTTACGAGGGACAGGGGCGAGCAGTTCTTC.

This chain connects TRBV5-1 to TRBJ2-1, with 7 bases fitting TRBD1. The V gene end was trimmed by 1 base and the J gene end by 0 bases; junction bases not matched to a gene: 7. Germline assignment: CDR1 SGHRS and CDR2 YFSETQ. This CDR3 has 17 amino acids. The CDR3 DNA follows: TGCGCCAGCAGCTTGACACCGGGACAGAACTCCTACAATGAGCAGTTCTTC. This codes for CASSLTPGQNSYNEQFF.

The CDR3 region is CATSDNRDSTDTQYF. The DNA for the CDR3 is TGTGCCACCAGTGATAACAGGGATAGCACAGATACGCAGTATTTT. The chain uses TRBV24-1 and TRBJ2-3; the D gene is possibly TRBD1 (6 bases). The CDR3 is 15 residues long. V shed 3 bases and J shed 0 bases, with 9 bases lying between them. The germline gives CDR1 KGHDR, CDR2 SFDVKD.

The chain uses TRBV28 and TRBJ1-4, with 7 bases fitting TRBD1. The CDR3 has 17 amino acids. CDR1 is MDHEN and CDR2 is SYDVKM in the germline V gene. After removal of 7 bases from V and 1 base from J, the junction contained 12 bases not matched to a gene. CDR3 protein: CASINRPPGGTNEKLFF. CDR3 DNA sequence: TGTGCCAGCATTAACCGACCTCCAGGGGGAACTAATGAAAAACTGTTTTTT.

This chain connects TRBV10-2 to TRBJ2-7, with D tentatively TRBD2 (5 bases). V dropped 5 bases and J dropped 4 bases, with 15 bases sitting between them. CDR1 and CDR2 from the germline V gene are WSHSY and SAAADI. The CDR3 consists of 14 residues. CDR3 bases: TGCGCCAGCAGTAGAGGGAGTCCAACGTACGAGCAGTACTTC. Residues: CASSRGSPTYEQYF.

The chain joins TRBV18 to TRBJ2-1; TRBD2 agrees at 8 bases. CDR1 is KGHSH and CDR2 is LQKENI in the germline V gene. The CDR3 runs 17 residues. V shed 3 bases, J shed 8 bases, and the junction held 15 bases outside the gene matches. The CDR3 coding sequence is TGTGCCAGCTCACCCATTATTTCCAGCGGGAGAAGGGATGAGCAGTTCTTC. This encodes CASSPIISSGRRDEQFF.

In its sample, this clone was seen once. V is TRBV6-6 and J is TRBJ2-5; D is possibly TRBD2 (5 bases). From germline, CDR1 is MNHNY and CDR2 SVGAGI (reference sequence). The CDR3 has 14 amino acids. Trimming removed 6 bases at V and 2 bases at J, with 13 bases between. CDR3 in DNA: TGTGCCAGCAGGGGGATTCGGGAACAAGAGACCCAGTACTTC. This gives the protein CASRGIREQETQYF.

The chain joins TRBV6-5 to TRBJ2-1, with TRBD1 matching over 9 bases. V lost 8 bases and J lost 2; bases outside the gene matches: 7. The V gene's germline CDR1 is MNHEY and CDR2 SVGAGI. The CDR3 extends over 15 amino acids. CDR3 sequence: CASGPRQGAYNEQFF. In nucleotides, the CDR3 is TGTGCCAGCGGGCCTCGACAGGGGGCCTACAATGAGCAGTTCTTC.

This clone was seen just once. V and J are TRBV7-9 and TRBJ2-1; 9 nucleotides agree with TRBD2. CDR1 is SEHNR and CDR2 is FQNEAQ in the germline V gene (reference sequence). V gave up 4 bases and J gave up 7 bases; unmatched junction bases: 8. The length of the CDR3 is 15 residues. As DNA, the CDR3 is TGTGCCAGCAGCTGGGGCAGCGGGGGGCGAAATGAGCAGTTCTTC. Translated, it gives CASSWGSGGRNEQFF.

This clone was seen more than once but under ten times. The genes are TRBV7-6 and TRBJ2-7, with D tentatively TRBD1 (5 bases). The length of the CDR3 is 13 residues. Trimming stripped 4 bases from V and 2 bases from J, with 9 bases between. Germline lookup yields CDR1 SGHVS and CDR2 FNYEAQ. The CDR3 reads CASSYGATYEQYF. The CDR3 bases are TGTGCCAGCAGCTATGGGGCTACCTACGAGCAGTACTTC.

V usage is TRBV10-3 and J usage is TRBJ1-2; D call uncertain. The germline gives CDR1 ENHRY, CDR2 SYGVKD. Deletions cut 0 bases from V and 4 bases from J, with 15 bases between. CDR3 length: 16 amino acids. The CDR3 DNA sequence: TGTGCCATCAGTGAGTCGAAAGGATCATCGGGCTATGGCTACACCTTC. Translation: CAISESKGSSGYGYTF.

This clone has just one count. This chain uses TRBV7-8 with TRBJ2-1, with D possibly matching TRBD2 (6 bases). The V end was cut by 6 bases, the J end by 7 bases, with 19 bases between. CDR3 size: 15 residues. Germline V CDR1 and CDR2: SGHVS, FQNEAQ. The CDR3 loop reads CASSFWASAANEQFF. The DNA of the CDR3 is TGTGCCAGCAGTTTTTGGGCTAGCGCAGCGAATGAGCAGTTCTTC.

The chain uses TRBV3-1 (or the pseudogene TRBV3-2) and TRBJ2-7; 10 positions agree with TRBD1. Per germline, CDR1 LGHDT and CDR2 YNNKEL (reference sequence). The CDR3 sequence is 17 residues long. Trimming took 1 base from V and 2 from J; bases not matched to a gene: 8. The CDR3 region is CASSQGQGAMTAYEQYF. For the CDR3, the DNA is TGTGCCAGCAGCCAAGGACAGGGGGCGATGACAGCCTACGAGCAGTACTTC.

The count of this clone is one. This sequence joins TRBV11-2 and TRBJ2-3, with 8 bases fitting TRBD2. From germline, CDR1 is SGHAT and CDR2 FQNNGV. This CDR3 has 16 residues. The trim removed 6 bases at V and 2 bases at J, leaving 10 bases unmatched. Written as DNA, the CDR3 is TGTGCCAGCAGGGACGGGAGGGGACGGGCCACAGATACGCAGTATTTT. As protein: CASRDGRGRATDTQYF. Combining the CDR3 with reference TRBV11-2 and TRBJ2-3 gives the whole variable domain EAGVAQSPRYKIIEKRQSVAFWCNPISGHATLYWYQQILGQGPKLLIQFQNNGVVDDSQLPKDRFSAERLKGVDSTLKIQPAKLEDSAVYLCASRDGRGRATDTQYFGPGTRLTVL.

This rearrangement joins TRBV27 to TRBJ2-2; 10 nucleotides line up with TRBD2. V lost 5 bases to trimming and J lost 0 bases; unmatched junction nucleotides: 6. This CDR3 has 17 amino acids. The germline V gene has CDR1 MNHEY and CDR2 SMNVEV (reference sequence). In DNA form, the CDR3 reads TGTGCCAGCAGTATGGCTAGCGGGGGCCCGAACACCGGGGAGCTGTTTTTT. Its translation: CASSMASGGPNTGELFF.

The V gene is TRBV12-3 or TRBV12-4, the J gene TRBJ2-7; D call uncertain. The V gene lost 5 bases and the J gene lost 3 bases, with 11 bases spanning the gap. This CDR3 region has 13 residues. CDR3 sequence (DNA): TGTGCCAGCAGTCGTACGAGAGGCTACGAGCAGTACTTC. It translates to CASSRTRGYEQYF.

This clone was detected only a few times. V and J are TRBV11-1 and TRBJ1-4, with 7 positions matching TRBD1. Germline V lookup: CDR1 SGHAT, CDR2 FQDESV (reference sequence). The CDR3 is 16 amino acids. J was trimmed by 7 bases and V by 3 bases; bases with no gene match: 11. Written as DNA, the CDR3 is TGTGCCAGCAGCTTGGGGTCCAGGGGGATCGGTGAAAAACTGTTTTTT. Translating it yields CASSLGSRGIGEKLFF.

The V and J genes are TRBV30 and TRBJ2-5; D is uncertain. CDR3 length: 15 amino acids. V lost 2 bases and J 0 bases, leaving 13 bases between the germline ends. Germline loops: CDR1 GTSNPN, CDR2 SVGIG (reference sequence). CDR3: CAWSYHDSYQETQYF. The CDR3 DNA reads as TGTGCCTGGAGTTATCACGACTCGTACCAAGAGACCCAGTACTTC.

V usage is TRBV12-3 or TRBV12-4 and J usage is TRBJ1-2, with D maybe TRBD1 (5 bases). The germline V and J ends were trimmed by 5 bases and 7 bases, with 11 bases remaining between them. The CDR3 runs 12 residues. The CDR3 region is CASSRAGVGYTF. CDR3 coding DNA: TGTGCCAGCAGTCGAGCGGGGGTTGGCTACACCTTC.

This clone was counted only a few times. CDR3 sequence reads: CASSIGDGRVPLHF. The CDR3 DNA is TGTGCCAGTAGTATCGGTGATGGGCGGGTGCCCCTCCACTTT. This rearrangement joins TRBV19 to TRBJ1-6; D is unclear. The germline V and J ends were trimmed by 3 bases and 13 bases, with 16 bases remaining between them. CDR1 is LNHDA and CDR2 is SQIVND in the germline V gene (reference sequence). This CDR3 comprises 14 residues.

The genes are TRBV5-1 and TRBJ1-1, with a possible D match to TRBD1 (5 bases). Trimming pared 7 bases from V and 1 base from J, leaving 11 bases between. The CDR3 length is 13 residues. Germline loops: CDR1 SGHRS, CDR2 YFSETQ. DNA for the CDR3: TGCGCCAGCTATGTGGGGCCGAACACTGAAGCTTTCTTT. Its translation: CASYVGPNTEAFF.

J is TRBJ1-4 and V is TRBV2; no clear D gene. This CDR3 spans 11 amino acids. The V gene's germline CDR1 is SNHLY and CDR2 FYNNEI. Trimming took off 8 bases at V and 8 bases at J, with 9 bases between the two ends. The CDR3: CASVRNEKLFF. The DNA for the CDR3 is TGTGCCAGCGTGCGAAACGAAAAACTGTTTTTT.

J is TRBJ1-1 and V is TRBV2; the D gene is possibly TRBD1 (5 bases). Trimming took 6 bases from V and 4 from J, leaving 12 bases between them. Germline loops: CDR1 SNHLY, CDR2 FYNNEI. The CDR3 sequence is 13 residues long. This CDR3 reads CASRFQGGTEAFF. As DNA, the CDR3 is TGTGCCAGCAGGTTCCAGGGAGGCACTGAAGCTTTCTTT.